This T cell receptor (beta chain) was sequenced for a study of cytomegalovirus exposure and HLA in healthy donors. On the study more broadly: Of over 350 genotyped donors, roughly 81% grouped in the Caucasian-associated ancestry cluster.

Trimming took off 7 bases at V and 3 bases at J, with 12 bases between the two ends. The CDR3 extends over 14 amino acids. The germline V gene has CDR1 MDHEN and CDR2 SYDVKM. Donors consisted of healthy bone marrow donors. To note about this clone: The antigen is not known.

PCR involved 60 Vbeta and 13 Jbeta primers. Data came from immunoSEQ multiplex PCR; TCRdb stores just in-frame clones and leaves some out. This repertoire shows some 150,000 clones, approximately 84% found once; its top ten account for 1.5% to 2.5%. Study results and limitations: Specificity of a few CMV-associated chains for CMV antigens was verified in vitro. Most of the TCR beta V segments (in an earlier analysis) were productive either about 87% or about 30% of the time.

This sequence originates from a woman aged 35 to 49 in good health and CMV-seronegative. This rearrangement joins TRBV28 to TRBJ2-2; maybe TRBD2 (6 bases). Sample: PBMCs. The CDR3 loop is CASTRGGDTGELFF. The CDR3 DNA sequence: TGTGCCAGCACCCGCGGAGGGGACACCGGGGAGCTGTTTTTT.